The rows below give T cell receptor beta chains drawn from one sample of a study of OX40 agonist ivuxolimab in advanced cancers. Clones were read by immunoSEQ multiplex PCR, and TCRdb kept only the in-frame ones, dropping some. The sample lists about 69,000 clones; around 90% were seen once. Source: CD4+ or CD8+ T cells sorted from blood, taken in a trial of the OX40 agonist ivuxolimab. These receptors all come from an adult with an advanced solid tumor such as melanoma, head and neck, liver or kidney cancer. CDR3s include the opening cysteine and the closing phenylalanine or tryptophan. A D gene is named only where the DNA matches it firmly. The size entry is marked missing in some rows and otherwise reads once, few, many or a size class.

J,D,V,size,CDR3,DNA
TRBJ2-7,NA,TRBV5-1,NA,CASSMDTSYEQYF,TGCGCCAGCAGCATGGACACCTCCTACGAGCAGTACTTC
TRBJ1-1,TRBD1,TRBV19,NA,CASSMTTGEMNTEAFF,TGTGCCAGTAGTATGACGACAGGGGAGATGAACACTGAAGCTTTCTTT
TRBJ2-3,NA,TRBV4-3,NA,CASSQDRPGGDTQYF,TGCGCCAGCAGCCAAGATAGGCCTGGGGGAGATACGCAGTATTTT
TRBJ2-7,TRBD2,TRBV27,NA,CASRISGTRLYEQYF,TGTGCCAGCAGGATTTCCGGGACTAGGCTCTACGAGCAGTACTTC
TRBJ2-1,NA,TRBV7-6,few,CASSPGGDWLDEQFF,TGTGCCAGCAGCCCGGGCGGGGACTGGCTCGATGAGCAGTTCTTC
TRBJ2-1,TRBD2,TRBV7-2,NA,CASSPQRGAGDEQFF,TGTGCCAGCAGCCCCCAGCGGGGGGCGGGTGATGAGCAGTTCTTC
TRBJ1-1,NA,TRBV4-1,NA,CASSQDRGPNTEAFF,TGCGCCAGCAGCCAAGATCGAGGGCCGAACACTGAAGCTTTCTTT
TRBJ1-3,NA,TRBV6-6,NA,CASSQQSSGNTIYF,TGTGCCAGCAGTCAACAGAGCTCTGGAAACACCATATATTTT
TRBJ1-5,TRBD1,TRBV28,NA,CASSLGTGRNQPQHF,TGTGCCAGCAGTTTGGGGACAGGGAGGAATCAGCCCCAGCATTTT
TRBJ1-4,NA,TRBV19,NA,CASSIISGGDEKLFF,TGTGCCAGTAGTATCATTTCGGGTGGAGACGAAAAACTGTTTTTT
TRBJ2-7,TRBD2,TRBV28,few,CASLAGLAGEQYF,TGTGCCAGCCTCGCGGGACTAGCGGGGGAGCAGTACTTC
TRBJ2-1,NA,TRBV11-3,NA,CASSLASGQYNEQFF,TGTGCCAGCAGCTTAGCCAGCGGACAATACAATGAGCAGTTCTTC
TRBJ2-7,TRBD1,TRBV9,NA,CASSSDRGGYEQYF,TGTGCCAGCAGCTCAGACAGGGGTGGCTACGAGCAGTACTTC
TRBJ1-4,NA,TRBV10-3,NA,CAISEGANEKLFF,TGTGCCATCAGTGAGGGGGCAAATGAAAAACTGTTTTTT
TRBJ1-1,NA,TRBV4-3,NA,CASSQETGTRWQGRMNTEAFF,TGCGCCAGCAGCCAAGAAACCGGGACCCGGTGGCAGGGCAGGATGAACACTGAAGCTTTCTTT
TRBJ1-5,TRBD1,TRBV7-9,NA,CASSPGQGGQPQHF,TGTGCCAGCAGCCCAGGACAGGGGGGACAGCCCCAGCATTTT
TRBJ1-5,NA,TRBV4-1,few,CASSQEGSNQPQHF,TGCGCCAGCAGCCAAGAGGGGAGCAATCAGCCCCAGCATTTT
TRBJ1-2,TRBD1,TRBV6-5,NA,CASSLQGIGYTF,TGTGCCAGCAGCTTACAGGGGATTGGCTACACCTTC
TRBJ1-1,NA,TRBV6-1,NA,CASSSVSNTEAFF,TGTGCCAGCTCTTCCGTGTCGAACACTGAAGCTTTCTTT
TRBJ1-1,NA,TRBV29-1,NA,CSVTVVLNTEAFF,TGCAGCGTGACGGTGGTACTGAACACTGAAGCTTTCTTT
TRBJ1-2,NA,TRBV6-4,NA,CASSDSRGGGYTF,TGTGCCAGCAGTGACTCGAGAGGCGGTGGCTACACCTTC
TRBJ2-1,NA,TRBV19,NA,CASSDGSYNEQFF,TGTGCCAGTAGTGATGGCTCCTACAATGAGCAGTTCTTC
TRBJ1-5,TRBD1,TRBV19,NA,CASSKQGASNQPQHF,TGTGCCAGTAGTAAACAGGGGGCATCCAATCAGCCCCAGCATTTT
TRBJ2-5,TRBD1,TRBV5-4,NA,CASSFSGQGARGQYF,TGTGCCAGCAGCTTCTCGGGACAGGGGGCACGGGGGCAGTACTTC
TRBJ1-2,NA,TRBV9,NA,CASSAPGHYGYTF,TGTGCCAGCAGCGCCCCCGGACACTATGGCTACACCTTC
TRBJ2-2,NA,TRBV9,few,CASSVVSNTGELFF,TGTGCCAGCAGCGTAGTCTCCAACACCGGGGAGCTGTTTTTT
TRBJ2-3,NA,TRBV28,NA,CASSRTSTDTQYF,TGTGCCAGCAGCAGGACTAGCACAGATACGCAGTATTTT
TRBJ2-7,TRBD1,TRBV28,NA,CASTYRGTGIEQYF,TGTGCCAGCACCTACCGCGGGACAGGGATCGAGCAGTACTTC
TRBJ2-1,TRBD2,TRBV7-6,NA,CASSPRTSGAAYNEQFF,TGTGCCAGCAGCCCGAGGACTAGCGGTGCCGCCTACAATGAGCAGTTCTTC
TRBJ1-1,TRBD1,TRBV6-6,NA,CASSYTGDRSEAFF,TGTGCCAGCAGTTACACCGGGGACAGAAGTGAAGCTTTCTTT
TRBJ1-1,NA,TRBV28,NA,CASTAGGAAFF,TGTGCCAGCACCGCGGGGGGGGCAGCTTTCTTT